The next 3 T cell receptor beta chains were all read from a single sample in a study of vaccination effects on CD4 cells after COVID-19. Antigen-specific CD4+ T cells were expanded with viral peptide pools in the ViraFEST assay before sequencing. Subsequent to a culture period of nine to ten days, CD4+ T cells were isolated. Each person got two doses of an mRNA SARS-CoV-2 vaccine, BNT162b2 or mRNA-1273. Their antigens are not known. The protocol was immunoSEQ multiplex PCR, while the TCRdb copy is restricted to in-frame clones and leaves out a portion. The data hold just under 60,000 clones, with roughly three quarters observed a single time. Sequences were derived from CD4+ T cells from PBMCs cultured with HCoV-OC43 spike peptides, sampled after COVID-19 vaccination. As for subset: HCoV-OC43 spike overlapping peptide pool stimulation. All receptors derive from a human donor who received a COVID-19 vaccine.

This rearrangement joins TRBV25-1 to TRBJ1-2; D uncertain. Trimming cost V 6 bases and J 8 bases, with 13 bases left between them. This CDR3 spans 12 amino acids. Germline lookup yields CDR1 MGHDK and CDR2 SYGVNS. CDR3 loop: CASRRNSGGYTF. CDR3 sequence (DNA): TGTGCCAGCAGACGTAATAGCGGGGGCTACACCTTC.

The V call is TRBV24-1, the J call TRBJ2-3; 12 bases are a match to TRBD2. Per the germline V gene, CDR1 is KGHDR and CDR2 is SFDVKD. This CDR3 has 17 residues. J lost 2 bases, V lost 4 bases, and 6 bases had no gene match. The CDR3 coding sequence is TGTGCCACCAGTGACTCAACTAGCGGGGGGTTCACAGATACGCAGTATTTT. Translation gives CATSDSTSGGFTDTQYF.

The chain joins TRBV28 to TRBJ1-3, with D hard to call. The CDR3 runs 13 residues. Germline V gene data show CDR1 as MDHEN and CDR2 as SYDVKM. The V end was cut by 7 bases, the J end by 3 bases, with 10 bases between. The CDR3 DNA reads TGTGCCAGCACGGGGTATCGTGGAAACACCATATATTTT. It yields the protein CASTGYRGNTIYF.